One T cell receptor beta chain is described in this entry. Its target is not known. The sample comes from a study of T cells in Graves' hyperthyroidism and ophthalmopathy. RNA transcripts gave rise to amplified TCR beta CDR3 regions. The TCR CDR3 first-round RT-PCR relied on the HTBI primer set. TCRdb reanalysed the multiplex PCR reads using MiXCR and keeps one entry per CDR3 protein. Of hundreds of thousands of distinct CDR3 sequences in the sample, approximately 13% were seen once. Findings and limits, study-wide: For ophthalmopathy, model prediction preceded onset by a median roughly 5.9 months.

Diagnosis rested on symptoms, serum thyroxine and TRAb, thyroid ultrasound, and orbital computed tomography. The PBMCs studied were ones that came from 9 to 10 ml fresh peripheral blood. This clonotype was sampled from a woman aged 18-30 years with Graves' hyperthyroidism. The sample comprised blood.

The CDR3 loop reads CASSGDSGGSTDTQYF. CDR3 in DNA: TGTGCCAGCAGTGGGGATAGCGGGGGGTCCACAGATACGCAGTATTTT. The rearrangement links TRBV2 to TRBJ2-3, with 10 bases identical to TRBD2. The germline CDR1 and CDR2 sequences are SNHLY and FYNNEI. Trimming at V came to 4 bases and at J to 2 bases, leaving 6 bases not matched to a gene. This CDR3 is 16 amino acids long.